This T cell receptor (beta chain) was documented in a study of regulatory dendritic cells for organ transplantation. Points from the study as a whole: Memory CD8+ clonal expansion seemed more limited with regulatory than mature dendritic cells.

TCRdb's table, derived via immunoSEQ multiplex PCR, lists solely in-frame clones and lacks some. Among approximately 19,000 clones listed, about 70% were seen once. Comment on this clone: What it binds is unknown.

Germline V gene lookup returns CDR1 MGHRA and CDR2 YSYEKL. V dropped 4 bases and J dropped 1 base, with 3 bases sitting between them. This CDR3 is 12 amino acids long. The chain joins TRBV4-1 to TRBJ2-3; D remains ambiguous. The sample taken for sequencing was memory CD4+ T cells from blood. Subset indicated: CD45RO+ memory T cells. The receptor's source is a human donor in good health. The CDR3 here is CASSPGTDTQYF. CDR3 DNA: TGCGCCAGCAGCCCGGGCACAGATACGCAGTATTTT.